This TCR beta chain was sequenced during a study of neurological immune-mediated disorders. The CDR3 extends over 18 amino acids. Germline loops: CDR1 LGHDT, CDR2 YNNKEL (reference sequence). V was trimmed by 4 bases and J by 5 bases, leaving 24 bases between them. The study's findings and limits: The most TCR clonal expansion was seen in HTLV-1-associated myelopathy, whereas the least was seen in multiple sclerosis, below the level in healthy controls. When the repertoires were grouped phylogenetically, those of 18 of the 34 multiple sclerosis patients came together in a single cluster of related CDR3 sequences, which points to a possible repertoire-level signature.

From the 5' RACE reads, TCRdb called clonotypes with MiXCR, one entry per CDR3 protein. Here the sample spans over 50,000 distinct CDR3 sequences, around 5% being singletons. This clonotype was counted ten times or more. Its specificity is not known. Sequenced sample: PBMCs. This sequence was found in a human donor with multiple sclerosis. The donor label of this sample is uncertain. V is TRBV3-1 and J is TRBJ2-1; D might be TRBD1 (5 bases). This CDR3 is CASSPLHAGYYGHNEQFF. The CDR3 DNA sequence: TGTGCCAGCAGCCCCCTTCATGCAGGGTATTATGGTCACAATGAGCAGTTCTTC.